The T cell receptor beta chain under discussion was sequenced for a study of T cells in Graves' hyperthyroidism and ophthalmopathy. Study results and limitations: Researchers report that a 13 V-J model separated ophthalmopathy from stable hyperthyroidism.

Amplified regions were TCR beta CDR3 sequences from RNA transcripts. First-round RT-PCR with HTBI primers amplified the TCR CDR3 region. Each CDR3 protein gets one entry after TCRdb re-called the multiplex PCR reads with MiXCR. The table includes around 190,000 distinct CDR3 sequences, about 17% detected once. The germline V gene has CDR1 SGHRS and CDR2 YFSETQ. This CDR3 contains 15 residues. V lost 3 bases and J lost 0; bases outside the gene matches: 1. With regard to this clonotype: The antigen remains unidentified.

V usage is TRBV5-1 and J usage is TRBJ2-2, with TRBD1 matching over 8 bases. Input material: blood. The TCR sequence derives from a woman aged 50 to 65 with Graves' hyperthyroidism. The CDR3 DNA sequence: TGCGCCAGCAGCTCGGACAGGGCGAACACCGGGGAGCTGTTTTTT. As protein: CASSSDRANTGELFF.